This TCR beta chain stems from a study of blood T cells in healthy people across ages. Whole-study findings and limits: Getting older went along with TCR beta diversity per million T cells dropping roughly linearly. CMV status of donors was unknown, possibly confounding expanded clonotype changes.

This clonotype was found a few times. What it binds is not known. Combining a sample-barcoded 5' primer with a J-beta primer mix, a second PCR ran for about 6 to 11 cycles. Template switching added a 12-random-nucleotide identifier to every cDNA molecule. TCRdb re-called the 5' RACE reads through MiXCR, storing one row per CDR3 protein. The profile shows roughly 2 million distinct CDR3 sequences, roughly 52% of them singletons. CDR1 SGHTA and CDR2 FQGNSA come from the germline V gene. CDR3 length equals 13 residues. Trimming stripped 2 bases from V and 9 bases from J, with 13 bases between. The receptor comes from a woman aged 40 to 50 in good health. The V gene is TRBV7-2, the J gene TRBJ2-5, with D hard to call. The sample consisted of blood. CDR3: CASSLKPEWAQYF. The CDR3 DNA follows: TGTGCCAGCAGCTTAAAGCCCGAGTGGGCCCAGTACTTC.